This T cell receptor (beta chain) was observed in a study of T cell responses to AZD1222 COVID-19 vaccine. Study-wide context: Some second doses came at about 4 weeks and others at about 12 weeks; these were pooled.

In regard to this clone: The target antigen is unknown.

Study-level points and caveats: The donor cohort was predominantly white British with a female majority, and clonal diversity may have been underestimated. Spike as a whole was targeted by vaccine-associated CD4 TCRs, dominant at 160-218 and 743-854. Nearly half of spike-specific TCRs reportedly target unmutated variant regions.

The CDR3 covers 16 residues. Germline V gene lookup returns CDR1 SGHAT and CDR2 FQNNGV. With 4 bases clipped from V and 6 bases from J, the junction kept 8 bases outside the gene matches. Assay used: immunoSEQ multiplex PCR; TCRdb lists only in-frame clones, some missing. The sample holds 140,000 to 150,000 clones; under 95% are singletons and the top ten take about 2.1%. This chain links TRBV11-2 with TRBJ2-7; 14 bases are a match to TRBD2. The receptor's source is an adult in good health. Sample: peripheral blood, taken on day 0 of AZD1222 vaccination. The CDR3 region has the DNA TGTGCCAGCAGCTGGGATGGACTAGCGGGAGGTGGCGAGCAGTACTTC. As protein: CASSWDGLAGGGEQYF.